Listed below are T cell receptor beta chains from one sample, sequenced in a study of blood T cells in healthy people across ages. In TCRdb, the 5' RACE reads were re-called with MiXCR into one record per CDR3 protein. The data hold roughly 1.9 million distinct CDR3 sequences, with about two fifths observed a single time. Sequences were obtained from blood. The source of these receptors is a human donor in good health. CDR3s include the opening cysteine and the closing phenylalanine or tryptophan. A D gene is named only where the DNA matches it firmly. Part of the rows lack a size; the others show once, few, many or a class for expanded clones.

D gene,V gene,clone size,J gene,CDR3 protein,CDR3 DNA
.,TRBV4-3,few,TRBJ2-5,CASSQSPGAQETQYF,TGCGCCAGCAGCCAAAGTCCTGGGGCCCAAGAGACCCAGTACTTC
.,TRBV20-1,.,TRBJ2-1,CSAADSADYDEQFF,TGCAGTGCGGCTGATAGTGCCGACTACGATGAGCAGTTCTTC
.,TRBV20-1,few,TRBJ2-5,CSARSPQETQYF,TGCAGTGCTAGAAGTCCGCAAGAGACCCAGTACTTC
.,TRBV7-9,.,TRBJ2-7,CASSLLGANRNRQYEQYF,TGTGCCAGCAGCTTATTAGGCGCTAACAGGAACCGGCAATACGAGCAGTACTTC
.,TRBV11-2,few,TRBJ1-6,CASSPSGPNSPLHF,TGTGCCAGCAGCCCCTCGGGGCCGAATTCACCCCTCCACTTT
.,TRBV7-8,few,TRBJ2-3,CASSSSGIQGFGQTDTQYF,TGTGCCAGCAGCTCGAGCGGGATCCAGGGGTTCGGTCAAACAGATACGCAGTATTTT
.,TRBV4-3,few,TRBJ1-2,CASSQDRSGELGYTF,TGCGCCAGCAGCCAAGATCGTTCGGGGGAGCTTGGCTACACCTTC
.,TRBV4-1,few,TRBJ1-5,CASSQSSGDQPQHF,TGCGCCAGCAGCCAATCCTCGGGAGATCAGCCCCAGCATTTT
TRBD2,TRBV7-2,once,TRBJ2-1,CASSLDRGGQTYNEQFF,TGTGCCAGCAGCTTAGACCGCGGGGGGCAAACCTACAATGAGCAGTTCTTC
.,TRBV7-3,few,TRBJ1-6,CASSLTGSSSPLHF,TGTGCCAGCAGCTTAACAGGCAGCAGCTCACCCCTCCACTTT
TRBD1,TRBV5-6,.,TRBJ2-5,CASSRDRGGDGETQYF,TGTGCCAGCAGCCGGGACAGGGGAGGAGATGGGGAGACCCAGTACTTC
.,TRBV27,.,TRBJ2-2,CASSLYPGQDEELFF,TGTGCCAGCAGCTTATATCCGGGACAAGACGAGGAGCTGTTTTTT
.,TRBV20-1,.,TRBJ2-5,CSAGRTGEQYF,TGCAGTGCTGGTCGGACTGGAGAGCAGTACTTC
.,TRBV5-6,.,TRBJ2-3,CASSRTPAGTDTQYF,TGTGCCAGCAGCCGTACCCCCGCAGGCACAGATACGCAGTATTTT
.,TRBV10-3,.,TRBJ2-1,CAISESEARRGNEQFF,TGTGCCATCAGTGAGTCGGAAGCTAGGAGAGGGAATGAGCAGTTCTTC
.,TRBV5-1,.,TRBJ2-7,CASSFETGKNRVAYEQYF,TGCGCCAGCAGTTTTGAGACAGGAAAAAACCGGGTGGCCTACGAGCAGTACTTC
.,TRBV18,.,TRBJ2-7,CASSPGGQEDEQYF,TGTGCCAGCTCACCGGGGGGGCAAGAGGACGAGCAGTACTTC
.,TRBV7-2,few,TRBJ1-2,CASSLALGSGNYGYTF,TGTGCCAGCAGCTTAGCGTTAGGGTCGGGGAACTATGGCTACACCTTC
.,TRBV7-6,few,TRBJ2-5,CASSLDRPPGTQYF,TGTGCCAGCAGCTTAGATCGACCGCCGGGGACCCAGTACTTC
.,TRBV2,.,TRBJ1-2,CASRGEQGQGCTF,TGTGCCAGCAGAGGGGAACAGGGTCAAGGCTGCACCTTC
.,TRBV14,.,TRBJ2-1,CASSQEVQGKQFF,TGTGCCAGCAGCCAAGAAGTGCAGGGAAAGCAGTTCTTC
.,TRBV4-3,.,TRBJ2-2,CASSHVPGLPNTGELFF,TGCGCCAGCAGCCACGTACCGGGACTCCCAAACACCGGGGAGCTGTTTTTT
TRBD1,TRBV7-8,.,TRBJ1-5,CASSLVSRTGGLNQPQHF,TGTGCCAGCAGCTTAGTTAGTAGGACAGGGGGGCTAAATCAGCCCCAGCATTTT
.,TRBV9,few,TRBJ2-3,CASSVTPADTQYF,TGTGCCAGCAGCGTAACGCCGGCAGATACGCAGTATTTT
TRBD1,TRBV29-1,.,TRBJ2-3,CSVEVWGQGIEDTQYF,TGCAGCGTTGAAGTTTGGGGACAGGGTATCGAAGATACGCAGTATTTT
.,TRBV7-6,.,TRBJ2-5,CASSSLGGKQTQYF,TGTGCCAGCAGCTCCCTAGGGGGGAAACAGACCCAGTACTTC
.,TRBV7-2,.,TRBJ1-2,CASSLVRARGDYGYTF,TGTGCCAGCAGCTTAGTCAGGGCCCGAGGGGACTATGGCTACACCTTC
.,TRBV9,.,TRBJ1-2,CASSDRAGGYTF,TGTGCCAGCAGTGATAGGGCTGGGGGCTACACCTTC
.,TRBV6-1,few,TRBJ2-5,CASSEALSGVLGKTQYF,TGTGCCAGCAGTGAAGCGCTGTCAGGGGTCTTAGGAAAGACCCAGTACTTC
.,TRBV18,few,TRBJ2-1,CASSRGQQETQFF,TGTGCCAGCTCACGGGGGCAGCAAGAGACCCAGTTCTTC
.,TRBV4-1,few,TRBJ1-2,CASSQGEGNGYTF,TGCGCCAGCAGCCAAGGGGAAGGGAACGGCTACACCTTC